This T cell receptor beta chain was sequenced in a study of blood T cell repertoires in COVID-19. In the authors' methods: Estimates of nucleated cell counts were drawn from the amplification of reference gene primers. Generated by immunoSEQ multiplex PCR, the TCRdb table keeps only in-frame clones and is missing some. V, J and clone size are taken as reported in that table, and D and trimming were inferred from the DNA itself. The sample has fewer than 300,000 clones, roughly 92% seen once. While infection was still active, Seattle patients were enrolled and then followed longitudinally. The receptor comes from a woman aged 25 to 39 with COVID-19, enrolled during active disease. Material for sequencing was peripheral blood.

The DNA for the CDR3 is TGTGCCAGCAGTTTTTCAACAGGGGGCTTATCTCAGCCCCAGCATTTT. Its translation is CASSFSTGGLSQPQHF. The rearrangement links TRBV27 to TRBJ1-5, with TRBD1 matching over 9 bases. The CDR3 contains 16 residues. Looked up from germline, CDR1 is MNHEY and CDR2 is SMNVEV (reference sequence). After removal of 3 bases from V and 6 bases from J, the junction contained 9 bases not matched to a gene.